This T cell receptor beta chain was sequenced for a study of molecular identifiers for immune sequencing clone quantification (dated by TCRdb to 2017 to 2018). In the study overall: In a replicate experiment, RNA from roughly 20,000 or 100,000 naive CD8 T cells was split into five aliquots, four of which were sequenced. This methods study used CD8 T cells to benchmark TCR RNA copy counting and molecular-identifier clustering-based TCR repertoire sequencing (MIDCIRS).

On a BD FACSAria II, naive CD8 T cells were FACS-sorted as CD8+CD4-CCR7+CD45RA+ and collected into RLT Plus buffer. For a sensitivity comparison, a portion of naive CD8 T cell RNA was divided equally between MIDCIRS and a Smart-seq2-style 5'RACE protocol. CD8 T cells were enriched using RosetteSep CD8+ T Cell Enrichment Cocktail and Ficoll-Paque, and the enriched cells then underwent ACK red cell lysis. General study outcomes and caveats: In CMV-specific effector cells, over 98% of molecules were held by clones above 20 RNA copies, whereas under 1% of molecules were held by such clones in naive cells. Highly expanded clone sizes could be underestimated because identical TCR molecules may share a barcode. Modeling indicated approximately 3 TCR RNA copies recovered per cell, compared with about 9.7 by digital PCR, which implies a capture efficiency of about 31%. When barcode sub-clustering was left out, chimeric consensus sequences inflated TCR diversity, with chimeras reaching as high as 47%. Even against a background of approximately 1 million naive CD8 T cells, spiked-in Jurkat TCR RNA amounting to a single cell's worth was reported to be detectable.

The germline V gene encodes CDR1 LGHNA and CDR2 YSLEER. The CDR3 numbers 14 residues from cysteine through phenylalanine. The CDR3 DNA has 42 bases and is translated from base 1. V is reduced by 4 bases and J by 3 bases, leaving a spacing of 13 bases between them. The method behind the library was PCR. The data were produced on an Illumina MiSeq. Purification of total RNA was performed with the Qiagen AllPrep DNA/RNA kit. Before any analysis, reads coming from multiple sequencing runs of the same library were combined into one pool. As for the original processing: Reads were retained only if an exact TCR constant sequence was present, and the retained reads were trimmed to 150 nt and grouped according to their 12-nt molecular barcodes. Reads within each barcode group were sub-clustered using a 15% Levenshtein threshold, and quality-weighted consensus sequences were constructed for each RNA molecule. Non-functional sequences were removed, as were lower-count sequences one edit away from another. Barcode sub-clusters with fewer than 20% of the maximum read count were removed, based on fitting two negative binomial distributions. TCRdb reran the public reads through fastp at Q25 and MiXCR, keeping productive beta chains. CDR3 protein duplicates are merged, each entry listing the most common genes and DNA. What appears here as the V and J calls and clone size reflects TCRdb's work, not the paper's. The sample table contains about 36,000 distinct CDR3 sequences; only one count was recorded for 18% of them. More than 6.5% of the sample is held by the ten biggest clonotypes.

This clonotype was detected ten times or more. Its antigen remains undetermined. Within one base of it there is no much larger clone, and no base qualities were kept. The sample comprised naive CD8+ T cells from blood, with Jurkat cell RNA spiked in. In light of the paper, this sample's cell subset or site label describes: FACS-sorted CD8+CD4-CCR7+CD45RA+ naive T cells. The clonotype originates from a human donor in good health. Some libraries in this study had Jurkat cell RNA spiked in. Recombination joined TRBV4-3 with TRBJ2-7; the D segment is perhaps TRBD1 or TRBD2, each sharing 6 matched bases. The CDR3 amino acid sequence is: CASSLEEGDYEQYF. The DNA is TGCGCCAGCAGCCTTGAGGAGGGGGACTACGAGCAGTACTTC.